The following is a T cell receptor beta chain sequence with its context. Its antigen remains unidentified. Healthy bone marrow donors supplied every sample. The length of the CDR3 is 15 residues. Germline assignment: CDR1 SGHDT and CDR2 YYEEEE. Trimming removed 4 bases from V and 5 bases from J, with 15 bases in between. The data stem from a study of cytomegalovirus exposure and HLA in healthy donors. Study-wide results and caveats: Immune exposure data for these donors was limited to CMV serostatus. HLA alleles showed associations with approximately 15,000 TCR beta sequences in a later analysis, at a 0.05 false discovery rate. Rare TCR sequences predominated, though certain public TCRs were found in many donors.

The PCR employed 60 Vbeta primers together with 13 Jbeta primers. Some clones are missing from TCRdb's copy, which holds only in-frame ones; the method was immunoSEQ multiplex PCR. The sample comprises 95,000 to 110,000 clones, around two thirds of which are singletons, and about 14% rests with the top ten. Sequencing used PBMCs. V is TRBV5-6 and J is TRBJ2-2, with D hard to call. The receptor comes from a woman aged 40 to 50 in good health and CMV-seropositive. This CDR3 is CASSQALPLTGELFF. CDR3 nucleotides: TGTGCCAGCAGCCAGGCTCTTCCACTTACCGGGGAGCTGTTTTTT.